This T cell receptor beta chain was retrieved from a study of blood T cell repertoires in COVID-19. Study summary: Both acute and convalescent COVID-19 samples were obtained from the United States, Italy and Spain.

Libraries were prepared by immunoSEQ multiplex PCR; TCRdb keeps only in-frame clonotypes and omits some of them. The sample shows about 230,000 clones, about 82% of them seen only once. V lost 3 bases to trimming and J lost 0 bases, with 11 bases between them. This CDR3 has 15 amino acids. Germline CDR1 SGHAT, CDR2 FQNNGV. The clonotype was recovered from a man aged 45-65 years with COVID-19, enrolled during active disease. Sample: peripheral blood. The chain links TRBV11-2 to TRBJ1-1, with D perhaps matching TRBD1 (6 bases). The CDR3 spells CASSFVGQMNTEAFF. The CDR3 DNA follows: TGTGCCAGCAGCTTCGTCGGACAGATGAACACTGAAGCTTTCTTT.